The rows below give T cell receptor beta chains drawn from one sample of a study of cytomegalovirus exposure and HLA in healthy donors. Sequencing used immunoSEQ multiplex PCR; TCRdb keeps in-frame clones, though not all of them. The sample records about 190,000 clones, about 80% being singletons. The sequenced material came from PBMCs. The receptor source for this set is a woman aged 18-29 years in good health and CMV-seropositive. Each CDR3 is given without its conserved first and last residue. Rows give clone size only sometimes, using once, few, many, or a class for an expanded clone.

V	size	J	CDR3
TRBV19	.	TRBJ1-2	ASSFNRDGGYT
TRBV20-1	.	TRBJ2-7	SATSAYEQY
TRBV11-2	few	TRBJ2-7	ASSLILAAGGRYEQY
TRBV5-1	.	TRBJ2-7	ASSLETGAREQY
TRBV6-1	.	TRBJ2-1	ASTRSGGLDEQF
TRBV11-2	.	TRBJ1-2	ASRKPGHDYGYT
TRBV7-9	.	TRBJ1-2	ASSLGGQGRYT
TRBV6-1	.	TRBJ1-4	ASTRDLSTNEKLF
TRBV4-1	many	TRBJ2-6	ASSQVVGAGANVLT
TRBV27	.	TRBJ2-7	ASSRLDRGRSYEQY
TRBV28	.	TRBJ2-7	ASSFGGEDSYEQY
TRBV28	.	TRBJ1-2	ASSLLGPPFSGYT
TRBV10-1	once	TRBJ2-1	ASSDYGSDEQF
TRBV7-2	once	TRBJ1-5	ASSLEGAYQPQH
TRBV11-2	.	.	ASRLAEYYEQY
TRBV6-1	.	TRBJ2-3	ASSEVPSTDTQY
TRBV4-3	.	TRBJ1-2	ASSQGTGPQGDGYT
TRBV5-4	.	TRBJ1-3	ASSLRGGNTIY
TRBV2	few	TRBJ2-2	ASKGLAGGRAPGELF
TRBV6-5	.	TRBJ2-2	ASSRVNPNTGELF
TRBV6-5	once	TRBJ2-2	ASRDKWNTGELF
TRBV5-1	.	TRBJ1-1	ASSLPGLNTEAF
TRBV7-2	.	TRBJ1-3	ASSTQPGQGHTIY
TRBV2	.	TRBJ2-1	ASSVTAGNEQF
TRBV15	.	TRBJ1-5	ATRKGAGGNQPQH
TRBV6-5	.	TRBJ1-6	ASGRAGAGDSPLH
TRBV5-5	.	TRBJ1-2	ASSYWTGDGYT
TRBV7-3	.	TRBJ1-1	ASSLGGGTEAF
TRBV6-1	.	TRBJ2-3	ASSKAAGGQTDTQY
TRBV6-4	.	TRBJ2-3	ASSQTSGGADTQY
TRBV7-8	.	TRBJ1-1	ASSLITGSRTEAF
TRBV4-1	.	TRBJ2-5	ASSRTSGGEETQY
TRBV5-1	.	TRBJ2-5	ASSFASGQETQY
TRBV7-9	.	TRBJ1-2	ASSPTSGQGDYGYT